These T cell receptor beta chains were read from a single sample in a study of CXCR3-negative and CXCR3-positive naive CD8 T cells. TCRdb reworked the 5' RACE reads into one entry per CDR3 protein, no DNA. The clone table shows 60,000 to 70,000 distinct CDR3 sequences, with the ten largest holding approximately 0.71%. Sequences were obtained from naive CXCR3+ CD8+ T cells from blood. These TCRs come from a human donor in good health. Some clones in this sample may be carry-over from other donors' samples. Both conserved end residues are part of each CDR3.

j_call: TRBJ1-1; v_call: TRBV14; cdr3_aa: CASSQKGAAGFF
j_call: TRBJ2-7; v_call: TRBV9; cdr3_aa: CASSVDHGEMYEQYF
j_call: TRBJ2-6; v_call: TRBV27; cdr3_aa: CASSLWGSGANVLTF
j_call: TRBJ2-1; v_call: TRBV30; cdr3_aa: CAWSPGTGSHEQFF
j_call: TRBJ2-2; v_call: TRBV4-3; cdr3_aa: CASSQGTDNTGELFF
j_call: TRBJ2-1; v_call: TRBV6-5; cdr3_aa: CASGITGGRGNEQFF
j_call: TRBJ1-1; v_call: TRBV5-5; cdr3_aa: CASSLYTEAFF
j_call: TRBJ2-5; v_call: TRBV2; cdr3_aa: CARTSGREETQYF
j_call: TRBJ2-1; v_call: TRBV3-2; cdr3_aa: CASSQVPSTIWVEQFF
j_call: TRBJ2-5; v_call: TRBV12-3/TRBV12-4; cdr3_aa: CASRGAGGVETQYF
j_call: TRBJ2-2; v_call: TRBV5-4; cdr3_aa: CASALGGRMNTGELFF
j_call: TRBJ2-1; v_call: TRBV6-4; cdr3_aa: CASSDLGGPYNEQFF
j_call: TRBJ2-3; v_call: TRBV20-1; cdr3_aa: CSAREDRTQYF
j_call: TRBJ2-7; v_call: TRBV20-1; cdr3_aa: CSAREASGASYEQYF
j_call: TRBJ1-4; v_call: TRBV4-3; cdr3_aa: CASSHRQGGPNNEKLFF
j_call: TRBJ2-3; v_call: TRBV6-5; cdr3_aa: CASNLLAGGTDTQYF
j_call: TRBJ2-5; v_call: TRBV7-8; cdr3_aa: CASSFSGGETQYF
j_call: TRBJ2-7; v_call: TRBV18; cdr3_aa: CASSSREPGSSYEQYF
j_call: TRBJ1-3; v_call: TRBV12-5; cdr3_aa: CASGLVGGGSSGNTIYF
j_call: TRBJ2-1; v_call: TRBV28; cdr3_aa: CASSPTIQGESYNEQFF
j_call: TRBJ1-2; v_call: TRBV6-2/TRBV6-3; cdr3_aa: CASSYGVTNYGYTF
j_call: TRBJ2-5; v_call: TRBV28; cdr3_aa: CASSFPPGGETQYF
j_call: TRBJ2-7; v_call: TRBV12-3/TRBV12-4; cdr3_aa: CASSSDRFSYEQYF
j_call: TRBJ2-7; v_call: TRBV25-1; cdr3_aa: CASRYTDSYEQYF
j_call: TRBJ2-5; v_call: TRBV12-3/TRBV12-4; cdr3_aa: CASSSGYQETQYF
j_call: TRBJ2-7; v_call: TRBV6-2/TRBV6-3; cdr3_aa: CASSYSQGYEQYF
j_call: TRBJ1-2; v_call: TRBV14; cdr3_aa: CASSQDEGYYGYTF
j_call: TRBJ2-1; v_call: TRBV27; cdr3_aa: CASTSGIGYNEQFF
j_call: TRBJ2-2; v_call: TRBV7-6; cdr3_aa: CASSAPLAANTGELFF
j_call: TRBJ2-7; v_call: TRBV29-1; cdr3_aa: CSVPTGPYEQYF
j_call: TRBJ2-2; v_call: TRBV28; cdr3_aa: CASSFHTGELFF
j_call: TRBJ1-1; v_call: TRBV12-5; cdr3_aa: CASGVWVDGDEAFF
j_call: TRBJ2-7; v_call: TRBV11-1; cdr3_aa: CASSPDEGESSYEQYF
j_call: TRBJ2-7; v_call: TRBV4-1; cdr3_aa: CASSPERGGLAEQYF
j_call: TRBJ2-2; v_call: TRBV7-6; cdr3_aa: CASSLLMGGSNTGELFF
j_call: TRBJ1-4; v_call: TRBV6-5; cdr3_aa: CASSSGQGEKLFF
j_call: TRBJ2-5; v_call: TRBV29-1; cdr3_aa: CSVEDWMRDEVQETQYF
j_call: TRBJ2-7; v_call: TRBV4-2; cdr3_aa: CASSQDGLANEQYF
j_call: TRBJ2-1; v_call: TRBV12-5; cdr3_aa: CASGLGLVSYNEQFF
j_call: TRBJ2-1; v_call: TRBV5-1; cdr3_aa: CASCEGYVVNNEQFF
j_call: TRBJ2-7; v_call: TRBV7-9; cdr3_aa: CASSLMTNPSSYEQYF
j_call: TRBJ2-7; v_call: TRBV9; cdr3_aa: CASSATQGYEQYF
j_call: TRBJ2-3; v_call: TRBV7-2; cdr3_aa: CASSLPRDRATDTQYF